Listed below are T cell receptor beta chains from one sample, sequenced in a study of metastatic and nonmetastatic thyroid tumors. TCRdb re-called the PCR reads with MiXCR. The table has around 18,000 clones, about a third seen once. Sequencing was performed on tumor tissue. Receptors were obtained from a female donor with papillary thyroid cancer or a benign thyroid nodule (not recorded which). Some clones in this sample may be carry-over from other donors' samples. CDR3s include the opening cysteine and the closing phenylalanine or tryptophan. The order of the fields is J gene, V gene, clone size, D gene, CDR3 protein, CDR3 DNA. A D gene is named only where the DNA matches it firmly. Clone size is stated in some rows and not others, as once, few, many or a class when expanded.

J gene: TRBJ2-1; V gene: TRBV3-1; clone size: -; D gene: -; CDR3 protein: CASSRSPGRWVNEQFF; CDR3 DNA: TGTGCCAGCAGCCGAAGTCCAGGGAGGTGGGTCAATGAGCAGTTCTTC
J gene: TRBJ2-7; V gene: TRBV28; clone size: -; D gene: TRBD1; CDR3 protein: CASSLAGTADYEQYF; CDR3 DNA: TGTGCCAGCAGTTTGGCCGGGACAGCAGACTACGAGCAGTACTTC
J gene: TRBJ2-7; V gene: TRBV5-6; clone size: -; D gene: TRBD1; CDR3 protein: CASSFRDRVYEQYF; CDR3 DNA: TGTGCCAGCAGCTTCCGAGACAGGGTCTACGAGCAGTACTTC
J gene: TRBJ1-6; V gene: TRBV19; clone size: -; D gene: -; CDR3 protein: CASSIKANNSPLHF; CDR3 DNA: TGTGCCAGTAGTATAAAGGCGAATAATTCACCCCTCCACTTT
J gene: TRBJ2-7; V gene: TRBV20-1; clone size: -; D gene: TRBD1; CDR3 protein: CSARDVADRTFYEQYF; CDR3 DNA: TGCAGTGCTAGAGACGTGGCGGACAGGACGTTCTACGAGCAGTACTTC
J gene: TRBJ2-2; V gene: TRBV19; clone size: -; D gene: TRBD1; CDR3 protein: CASSISGTANTGELFF; CDR3 DNA: TGTGCCAGTAGTATATCCGGGACAGCGAACACCGGGGAGCTGTTTTTT
J gene: TRBJ1-4; V gene: TRBV6-1; clone size: -; D gene: -; CDR3 protein: CASNTRAQGEKLFF; CDR3 DNA: TGTGCCAGCAATACCAGGGCGCAGGGTGAAAAACTGTTTTTT
J gene: TRBJ1-6; V gene: TRBV11-1; clone size: medium-sized; D gene: -; CDR3 protein: CASSSLGRGGNSPLHF; CDR3 DNA: TGTGCCAGCAGCTCCCTCGGGAGAGGGGGGAATTCACCCCTCCACTTT
J gene: TRBJ2-3; V gene: TRBV2; clone size: medium-sized; D gene: -; CDR3 protein: CASSEGPPGVDTQYF; CDR3 DNA: TGTGCCAGCAGTGAAGGCCCCCCCGGTGTAGATACGCAGTATTTT
J gene: TRBJ2-7; V gene: TRBV3-1; clone size: -; D gene: TRBD2; CDR3 protein: CASSPGTSGRPYEQYF; CDR3 DNA: TGTGCCAGCAGCCCCGGGACTAGCGGGAGACCATACGAGCAGTACTTC
J gene: TRBJ2-6; V gene: TRBV4-3; clone size: medium-sized; D gene: TRBD1; CDR3 protein: CASSQQGAGANVLTF; CDR3 DNA: TGCGCCAGCAGCCAGCAGGGGGCTGGGGCCAACGTCCTGACTTTC
J gene: TRBJ2-7; V gene: TRBV6-1; clone size: -; D gene: TRBD1; CDR3 protein: CASRGTGLYEQYF; CDR3 DNA: TGTGCCAGCAGAGGGACAGGGCTCTACGAGCAGTACTTC
J gene: TRBJ1-1; V gene: TRBV19; clone size: -; D gene: -; CDR3 protein: CASSLGPVGEAFF; CDR3 DNA: TGTGCCAGTAGCCTAGGACCAGTGGGTGAAGCTTTCTTT
J gene: TRBJ2-5; V gene: TRBV7-9; clone size: -; D gene: -; CDR3 protein: CASSSRGGETQYF; CDR3 DNA: TGTGCCAGCAGCTCCAGGGGTGGGGAGACCCAGTACTTC
J gene: TRBJ2-7; V gene: TRBV10-3; clone size: -; D gene: TRBD2; CDR3 protein: CAISDPVLAEYEQYF; CDR3 DNA: TGTGCCATCAGTGACCCCGTACTAGCGGAATACGAGCAGTACTTC
J gene: TRBJ2-3; V gene: TRBV5-4; clone size: -; D gene: TRBD1; CDR3 protein: CASSYANGTGVSYTQYF; CDR3 DNA: TGTGCCAGCAGCTACGCAAATGGGACAGGGGTATCATATACGCAGTATTTT
J gene: TRBJ2-3; V gene: TRBV19; clone size: -; D gene: -; CDR3 protein: CASSNLQGDTQYF; CDR3 DNA: TGTGCCAGTAGTAACCTACAGGGAGATACGCAGTATTTT
J gene: TRBJ1-1; V gene: TRBV7-9; clone size: -; D gene: TRBD1; CDR3 protein: CASSIQGDGAFF; CDR3 DNA: TGTGCCAGCAGTATCCAGGGGGACGGAGCTTTCTTT
J gene: TRBJ2-3; V gene: TRBV20-1; clone size: once; D gene: -; CDR3 protein: CSARVGAGPDTQYF; CDR3 DNA: TGCAGTGCTAGAGTTGGGGCGGGGCCAGATACGCAGTATTTT
J gene: TRBJ2-2; V gene: TRBV6-1; clone size: -; D gene: TRBD2; CDR3 protein: CASSETSEPTGELFF; CDR3 DNA: TGTGCCAGCAGTGAGACTAGCGAACCCACCGGGGAGCTGTTTTTT
J gene: TRBJ1-3; V gene: TRBV25-1; clone size: -; D gene: TRBD1; CDR3 protein: CASNDGTGGNTIYF; CDR3 DNA: TGTGCCAGCAATGACGGGACAGGGGGAAACACCATATATTTT
J gene: TRBJ1-2; V gene: TRBV6-1; clone size: few; D gene: TRBD1; CDR3 protein: CASSELGGADRGGYTF; CDR3 DNA: TGTGCCAGCAGTGAATTGGGCGGCGCGGACAGGGGTGGCTACACCTTC
J gene: TRBJ1-5; V gene: TRBV30; clone size: -; D gene: TRBD1; CDR3 protein: CAWSVYRTGINQPQHF; CDR3 DNA: TGTGCCTGGAGTGTATACAGGACAGGAATCAATCAGCCCCAGCATTTT
J gene: TRBJ2-7; V gene: TRBV5-1; clone size: -; D gene: -; CDR3 protein: CARSPGNYEQYF; CDR3 DNA: TGCGCCAGGAGCCCAGGGAACTACGAGCAGTACTTC
J gene: TRBJ1-5; V gene: TRBV30; clone size: once; D gene: -; CDR3 protein: CAWTPRGGDNQPQHF; CDR3 DNA: TGTGCCTGGACCCCTCGCGGCGGGGACAATCAGCCCCAGCATTTT
J gene: TRBJ1-6; V gene: TRBV5-1; clone size: once; D gene: TRBD1; CDR3 protein: CASSWTGLGSPLHF; CDR3 DNA: TGCGCCAGCAGCTGGACAGGGTTGGGCTCACCCCTCCACTTT
J gene: TRBJ2-2; V gene: TRBV19; clone size: -; D gene: -; CDR3 protein: CASSIQRGSGELFF; CDR3 DNA: TGTGCCAGTAGTATTCAACGGGGGTCCGGGGAGCTGTTTTTT
J gene: TRBJ2-5; V gene: TRBV5-1; clone size: -; D gene: TRBD2; CDR3 protein: CASSLGVTSGRRRETQYF; CDR3 DNA: TGCGCCAGCAGCTTGGGTGTCACTAGCGGGAGAAGAAGAGAGACCCAGTACTTC
J gene: TRBJ2-7; V gene: TRBV7-3; clone size: -; D gene: -; CDR3 protein: CASSVFGGRDEQYF; CDR3 DNA: TGTGCCAGCAGCGTTTTCGGGGGGCGCGACGAGCAGTACTTC
J gene: TRBJ2-2; V gene: TRBV5-1; clone size: -; D gene: TRBD2; CDR3 protein: CASSLDSGSGPGELFF; CDR3 DNA: TGCGCCAGCAGCTTGGATAGCGGGAGTGGTCCCGGGGAGCTGTTTTTT
J gene: TRBJ2-7; V gene: TRBV7-8; clone size: -; D gene: -; CDR3 protein: CASSPPRGEQYF; CDR3 DNA: TGTGCCAGCAGCCCACCTAGGGGTGAGCAGTACTTC
J gene: TRBJ2-1; V gene: TRBV11-2; clone size: many; D gene: -; CDR3 protein: CASSLRLAQGNNEQFF; CDR3 DNA: TGTGCCAGCAGCTTACGTCTAGCCCAGGGTAACAATGAGCAGTTCTTC
J gene: TRBJ2-1; V gene: TRBV7-2; clone size: -; D gene: -; CDR3 protein: CASSLAQYNEQFF; CDR3 DNA: TGTGCCAGCAGCTTAGCGCAATACAATGAGCAGTTCTTC
J gene: TRBJ2-1; V gene: TRBV5-1; clone size: once; D gene: TRBD1; CDR3 protein: CASSLRPGQGFNEQFF; CDR3 DNA: TGCGCCAGCAGCTTGAGGCCGGGACAGGGTTTCAATGAGCAGTTCTTC
J gene: TRBJ1-1; V gene: TRBV6-1; clone size: few; D gene: -; CDR3 protein: CASSERTINTEALF; CDR3 DNA: TGTGCCAGCAGTGAACGGACAATTAACACTGAAGCTCTCTTT
J gene: TRBJ2-1; V gene: TRBV9; clone size: -; D gene: -; CDR3 protein: CASSAGFGGEQFF; CDR3 DNA: TGTGCCAGCAGCGCGGGATTTGGAGGTGAGCAGTTCTTC
J gene: TRBJ2-1; V gene: TRBV6-1; clone size: -; D gene: -; CDR3 protein: CASSESYRAGEQFF; CDR3 DNA: TGTGCCAGCAGTGAGAGCTACAGGGCCGGTGAGCAGTTCTTC
J gene: TRBJ2-7; V gene: TRBV12-3/TRBV12-4; clone size: few; D gene: TRBD1; CDR3 protein: CASRTGTGGLRQYF; CDR3 DNA: TGTGCCAGCAGAACCGGGACAGGGGGCTTGAGGCAGTACTTC
J gene: TRBJ2-1; V gene: TRBV11-2; clone size: few; D gene: TRBD2; CDR3 protein: CASSPGLAGSPLYNEQFF; CDR3 DNA: TGTGCCAGCAGCCCGGGACTAGCGGGCAGCCCCCTATACAATGAGCAGTTCTTC
J gene: TRBJ1-1; V gene: TRBV28; clone size: -; D gene: -; CDR3 protein: CASSLGGGQVNTEAFF; CDR3 DNA: TGTGCCAGCAGTTTAGGTGGCGGGCAGGTGAACACTGAAGCTTTCTTT
J gene: TRBJ2-2; V gene: TRBV11-2; clone size: once; D gene: -; CDR3 protein: CASSLYALGGSGELFF; CDR3 DNA: TGTGCCAGCAGCCTATACGCCTTGGGGGGCTCCGGGGAGCTGTTTTTT
J gene: TRBJ1-6; V gene: TRBV11-2; clone size: -; D gene: TRBD1; CDR3 protein: CASTSPGQRNSPLHF; CDR3 DNA: TGTGCCAGCACCAGTCCGGGACAGCGAAATTCACCCCTCCACTTT
J gene: TRBJ1-6; V gene: TRBV30; clone size: -; D gene: -; CDR3 protein: CAWRAGDRQDSPLHF; CDR3 DNA: TGTGCCTGGAGAGCGGGGGACCGACAAGATTCACCCCTCCACTTT
J gene: TRBJ2-1; V gene: TRBV3-1; clone size: many; D gene: -; CDR3 protein: CASSKMQGDEQFF; CDR3 DNA: TGTGCCAGCAGCAAGATGCAGGGCGATGAGCAGTTCTTC
J gene: TRBJ2-5; V gene: TRBV6-2/TRBV6-3; clone size: many; D gene: TRBD1; CDR3 protein: CASSYHPQGAKETQYF; CDR3 DNA: TGTGCCAGCAGTTACCACCCCCAGGGGGCAAAAGAGACCCAGTACTTC
J gene: TRBJ1-2; V gene: TRBV6-1; clone size: few; D gene: -; CDR3 protein: CASSEAGGDYGYTF; CDR3 DNA: TGTGCCAGCAGTGAAGCGGGCGGGGACTATGGCTACACCTTC
J gene: TRBJ1-5; V gene: TRBV28; clone size: few; D gene: -; CDR3 protein: CATGRDSNHPQHF; CDR3 DNA: TGTGCCACAGGACGGGACTCCAATCATCCCCAGCATTTT
J gene: TRBJ1-2; V gene: TRBV9; clone size: -; D gene: TRBD1; CDR3 protein: CASSVGQGDRYGYTF; CDR3 DNA: TGTGCCAGCAGCGTAGGTCAGGGGGACAGATATGGCTACACCTTC
J gene: TRBJ2-3; V gene: TRBV28; clone size: -; D gene: -; CDR3 protein: CASSGDGESDTQYF; CDR3 DNA: TGTGCCAGCAGTGGCGATGGGGAGTCAGATACGCAGTATTTT
J gene: TRBJ2-3; V gene: TRBV14; clone size: many; D gene: -; CDR3 protein: CASSRPGTDTQYF; CDR3 DNA: TGTGCCAGCAGCCGGCCGGGCACAGATACGCAGTATTTT
J gene: TRBJ1-6; V gene: TRBV20-1; clone size: -; D gene: TRBD1; CDR3 protein: CSAFDRGHSPLHF; CDR3 DNA: TGCAGTGCTTTCGACAGGGGGCATTCACCCCTCCACTTT
J gene: TRBJ2-3; V gene: TRBV2; clone size: -; D gene: -; CDR3 protein: CARTGLPFGTDTQYF; CDR3 DNA: TGTGCCAGAACGGGACTTCCCTTCGGGACAGATACGCAATATTTT
J gene: TRBJ2-7; V gene: TRBV10-3; clone size: -; D gene: TRBD2; CDR3 protein: CAISELAGAYEQYF; CDR3 DNA: TGTGCCATCAGTGAGCTAGCGGGGGCCTACGAGCAGTACTTC